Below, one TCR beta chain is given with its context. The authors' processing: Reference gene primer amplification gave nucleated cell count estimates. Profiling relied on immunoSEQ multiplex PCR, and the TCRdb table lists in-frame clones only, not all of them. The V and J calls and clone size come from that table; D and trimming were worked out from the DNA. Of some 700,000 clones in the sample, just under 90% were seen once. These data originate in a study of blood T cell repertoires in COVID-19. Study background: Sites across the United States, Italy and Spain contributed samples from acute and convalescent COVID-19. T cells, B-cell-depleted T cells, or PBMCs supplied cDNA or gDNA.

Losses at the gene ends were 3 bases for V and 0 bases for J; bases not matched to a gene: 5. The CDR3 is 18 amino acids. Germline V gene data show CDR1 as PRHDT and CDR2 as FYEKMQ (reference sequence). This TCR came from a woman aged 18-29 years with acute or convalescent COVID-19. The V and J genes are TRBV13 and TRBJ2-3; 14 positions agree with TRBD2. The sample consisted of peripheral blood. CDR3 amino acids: CASSLGLAGATSTDTQYF. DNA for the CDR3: TGTGCCAGCAGCTTGGGACTAGCGGGGGCCACTAGCACAGATACGCAGTATTTT.